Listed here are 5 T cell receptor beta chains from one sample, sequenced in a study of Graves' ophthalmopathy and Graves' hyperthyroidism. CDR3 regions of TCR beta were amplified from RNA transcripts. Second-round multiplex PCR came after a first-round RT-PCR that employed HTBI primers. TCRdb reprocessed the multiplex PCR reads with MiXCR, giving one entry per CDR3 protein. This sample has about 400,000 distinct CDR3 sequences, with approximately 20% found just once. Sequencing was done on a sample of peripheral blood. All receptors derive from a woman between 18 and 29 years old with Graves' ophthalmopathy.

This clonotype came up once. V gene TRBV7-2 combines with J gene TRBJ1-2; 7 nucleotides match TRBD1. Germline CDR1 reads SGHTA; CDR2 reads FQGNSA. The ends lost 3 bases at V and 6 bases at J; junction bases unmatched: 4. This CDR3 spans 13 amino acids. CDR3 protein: CASSLGGGDGYTF. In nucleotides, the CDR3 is TGTGCCAGCAGCTTGGGAGGGGGCGATGGCTACACCTTC.

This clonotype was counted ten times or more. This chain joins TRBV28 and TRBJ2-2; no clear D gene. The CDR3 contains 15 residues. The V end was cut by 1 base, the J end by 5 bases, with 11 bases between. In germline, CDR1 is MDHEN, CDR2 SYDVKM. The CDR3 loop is CASSLFSRSTGELFF. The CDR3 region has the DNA TGTGCCAGCAGTTTATTTTCCAGGAGTACCGGGGAGCTGTTTTTT.

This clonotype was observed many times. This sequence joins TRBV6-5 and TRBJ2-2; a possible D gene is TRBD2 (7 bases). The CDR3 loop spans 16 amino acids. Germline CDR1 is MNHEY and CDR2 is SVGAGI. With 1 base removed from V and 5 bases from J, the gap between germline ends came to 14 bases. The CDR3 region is CASSYWRGRGTGELFF. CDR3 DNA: TGTGCCAGCAGTTACTGGCGGGGGCGCGGAACCGGGGAGCTGTTTTTT.

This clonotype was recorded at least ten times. The CDR3 spells CASSQLSRSSTGELFF. Here the CDR3 DNA reads TGTGCCAGCAGCCAATTGTCCAGGTCGAGCACCGGGGAGCTGTTTTTT. The chain has TRBV14 and TRBJ2-2, with D unresolved. Trimming removed 2 bases at V and 4 bases at J, with 14 bases between. This CDR3 spans 16 amino acids. Per the germline V gene, CDR1 is SGHDN and CDR2 is FVKESK.

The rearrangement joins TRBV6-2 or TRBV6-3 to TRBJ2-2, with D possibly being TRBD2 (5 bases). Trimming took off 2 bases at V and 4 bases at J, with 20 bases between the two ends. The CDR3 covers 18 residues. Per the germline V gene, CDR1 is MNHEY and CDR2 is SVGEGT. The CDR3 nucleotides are TGTGCCAGCAGTTACCGGAAAGGGAAGAGTCGGGGCACCGGGGAGCTGTTTTTT. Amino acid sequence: CASSYRKGKSRGTGELFF.